The 7 T cell receptor beta chains below were found in one sample sequenced in a study of T cell clonality in common variable immunodeficiency. Findings of the study overall: Reportedly, TCR beta sequences from common variable immunodeficiency showed fewer deletions and N-nucleotide insertions.

Their antigens are not known. TCRdb's table, derived via immunoSEQ multiplex PCR, lists solely in-frame clones and lacks some. The sample has 20,000 or so clones, none seen only once. Material for sequencing was peripheral blood mononuclear cells. Source of these receptors: a human donor with common variable immunodeficiency.

On this clone: One end of the junction does not line up with germline, which may come from a read error. The read gets to within 3 residues of the CDR3 end, and the germline J gene fills in the rest. The genes are TRBV18 and TRBJ2-2; D assignment may be TRBD1 or TRBD2 (5 bases each). The CDR3 is made up of 16 amino acids. Germline CDR1 is KGHSH and CDR2 is LQKENI. The sequenced part of the CDR3 DNA is TGTGCCAGCTCACCACCCCAGGGCGTGGGAACCGGGAAG. It yields the protein CASSPPQGVGTGK. The full CDR3 sequence reads CASSPPQGVGTGKLFF. The variable domain in full, completed from reference TRBV18 and TRBJ2-2, reads NAGVMQNPRHLVRRRGQEARLRCSPMKGHSHVYWYRQLPEEGLKFMVYLQKENIIDESGMPKERFSAEFPKEGPSILRIQQVVRGDSAAYFCASSPPQGVGTGKLFFGEGSRLTVL.

This clone was detected many times. The part of the CDR3 DNA that was read is TGTGCCAGCAGCATAGGGCCAGGGCGTGGAGAGACC. This translates into CASSIGPGRGET. The full CDR3 protein is CASSIGPGRGETQYF. The chain is built from TRBV2 and TRBJ2-5, with D possibly matching TRBD1 (5 bases). The sequence runs out 3 residues before the end of the CDR3; the remainder is reconstructed from the germline J gene. V lost 6 bases to trimming and J lost 4 bases, with 18 bases between them. Germline V gene lookup returns CDR1 SNHLY and CDR2 FYNNEI. This CDR3 has 15 residues.

CDR3 protein: CASSLVASADTQYF. CDR3 bases read: TGTGCCAGCAGCCTGGTCGCTAGCGCAGATACG. The V call is TRBV7-2, the J call TRBJ2-3; D perhaps matches TRBD2 (6 bases). The read gets to within 3 residues of the CDR3 end, and the germline J gene fills in the rest. The CDR3 covers 14 residues. Germline lookup yields CDR1 SGHTA and CDR2 FQGNSA. The germline V and J ends were trimmed by 5 bases and 4 bases, with 13 bases remaining between them.

Ten or more counts support this clone. With the read ending 3 residues before the CDR3 end, the germline J gene is used to fill in that end. V usage is TRBV7-3 and J usage is TRBJ2-3, with TRBD2 identical over 8 bases. Germline V gives CDR1 SGHTA, CDR2 FQGTGA. This CDR3 contains 15 residues. J gave up 2 bases and V 5 bases, and 6 bases lay outside the gene matches. The sequenced part of the CDR3 DNA is TGTGCCAGCAGCCTTACTAGCGGTTCCACAGATACG. Translated, it gives CASSLTSGSTDT. The complete CDR3 protein is CASSLTSGSTDTQYF.

At least ten counts were recorded for this clone. The CDR3 goes on 3 residues after the read ends, and that part is filled in from the germline J gene. The chain has TRBV3-1 (or the pseudogene TRBV3-2) and TRBJ1-6; tentative D call: TRBD1 (5 bases). Germline lookup yields CDR1 LGHDT and CDR2 YNNKEL (reference sequence). This CDR3 region has 14 residues. Trimming stripped 4 bases from V and 7 bases from J, with 11 bases between. CDR3 DNA (partial): TGTGCCAGCAGCCCCTGGGGGGAAAATTCACCC. It codes for CASSPWGENSP. The full CDR3 protein is CASSPWGENSPLHF.

This clone was counted at least ten times. The missing CDR3 end, 3 residues past where the read stops, is filled in from the germline J gene. The chain recombines TRBV19 with TRBJ2-7; possibly TRBD1 for D (6 bases). Germline V CDR1 and CDR2: LNHDA, SQIVND (reference sequence). Trimming left V 7 bases short and J 2 bases short, with 15 bases between. This CDR3 has 14 amino acids. CDR3: CASKIGTYTYEQYF. The CDR3 DNA, read in part, is TGTGCCAGTAAGATAGGGACATATACCTACGAG.

This clone showed up many times. The read stops 3 residues short of the end of the CDR3; the missing end is completed from the germline J gene. V and J are TRBV18 and TRBJ1-1, with 8 bases lining up with TRBD1. This CDR3 contains 17 residues. Per the germline V gene, CDR1 is KGHSH and CDR2 is LQKENI. V was clipped by 8 bases and J by 0 bases; unmatched bases: 14. The sequenced part of the CDR3 DNA is TGTGCCAGCACAGGGCAGGGACAGGCCCGCATGAACACTGAA. This codes for CASTGQGQARMNTE. In full, the CDR3 is CASTGQGQARMNTEAFF.